This entry is about one TCR beta chain. Its cognate antigen is unknown. This entry comes from a study of T cell responses to AZD1222 COVID-19 vaccine. Overall study findings and caveats: The peak T cell response came first, and repertoires were sampled only after it.

Assay: immunoSEQ multiplex PCR; the TCRdb copy retains only in-frame clones and omits some. The sample records more than 90,000 clones, 86% being singletons. V lost 8 bases and J lost 4; bases outside the gene matches: 10. Germline V gives CDR1 MNHEY, CDR2 SMNVEV (reference sequence). This CDR3 spans 15 amino acids. Sequenced here: peripheral blood, sampled on day 0 of AZD1222 vaccination. The chain couples TRBV27 to TRBJ2-3; 9 positions match TRBD2. The receptor was derived from an adult in good health. CDR3 protein: CASSSPGLAPDTQYF. The CDR3 coding sequence is TGTGCCAGCTCTTCCCCGGGACTAGCCCCAGATACGCAGTATTTT.